These 15 T cell receptor beta chains share one sample of origin, sequenced in a study of cytotoxic CD8 clonotypes in ibrutinib-treated CLL. Measured with immunoSEQ multiplex PCR; TCRdb has only the in-frame clones, and not every one. The data show hundreds of thousands of clones, around three quarters seen once. Here the sequenced sample was PBMCs, taken after 24 months of ibrutinib treatment. The receptors originated from a human donor with chronic lymphocytic leukemia.

The gene calls are TRBV7-9 and TRBJ2-6; D may be TRBD1 (5 bases). With 1 base removed from V and 2 bases from J, the gap between germline ends came to 6 bases. The CDR3 length is 15 residues. Germline values: CDR1 SEHNR, CDR2 FQNEAQ (reference sequence). The CDR3 here is CASSLGQTGANVLTF. The CDR3 region has the DNA TGTGCCAGCAGCTTAGGACAGACTGGGGCCAACGTCCTGACTTTC.

The chain has TRBV28 and TRBJ1-4; tentative D call: TRBD1 (5 bases). The CDR3 length is 16 residues. V was pared by 4 bases and J by 2 bases, with 14 bases between. The germline V gene encodes CDR1 MDHEN and CDR2 SYDVKM. CDR3 protein: CASSSTPGRTNEKLFF. The CDR3 nucleotides read TGTGCCAGCAGTTCGACCCCAGGGCGTACTAATGAAAAACTGTTTTTT.

V is TRBV7-3 and J is TRBJ2-1; 13 bases are shared with TRBD2. The ends lost 5 bases at V and 6 bases at J; junction bases unmatched: 7. Germline V gene sequence: CDR1 SGHTA, CDR2 FQGTGA. The CDR3 covers 16 residues. CDR3 DNA sequence: TGTGCCAGCAGCAGGACTAGCGGGAGCCGGGGCAATGAGCAGTTCTTC. Translation gives CASSRTSGSRGNEQFF.

The rearrangement uses TRBV19 and TRBJ2-1; 13 nucleotides line up with TRBD2. CDR3 length: 16 residues. The V gene's germline CDR1 is LNHDA and CDR2 SQIVND (reference sequence). The ends lost 5 bases at V and 3 bases at J; junction bases unmatched: 4. For the CDR3, the DNA is TGTGCCAGTAGTGGGACTAGCGGGATTTTCTACAATGAGCAGTTCTTC. This gives the protein CASSGTSGIFYNEQFF. The full variable domain, its missing parts supplied by reference TRBV19 and TRBJ2-1, is DGGITQSPKYLFRKEGQNVTLSCEQNLNHDAMYWYRQDPGQGLRLIYYSQIVNDFQKGDIAEGYSVSREKKESFPLTVTSAQKNPTAFYLCASSGTSGIFYNEQFFGPGTRLTVL.

The V and J genes are TRBV9 and TRBJ2-7; D not certain. The CDR3 is 16 residues long. Trimming took off 0 bases at V and 2 bases at J, with 15 bases between the two ends. CDR1 SGDLS and CDR2 YYNGEE come from the germline V gene. CDR3 sequence reads: CASSVAAGSRTYEQYF. The DNA of the CDR3 is TGTGCCAGCAGCGTAGCGGCCGGCTCTCGAACCTACGAGCAGTACTTC.

The chain joins TRBV28 to TRBJ2-2; D may be TRBD2 (6 bases). Germline V gene sequence: CDR1 MDHEN, CDR2 SYDVKM. This CDR3 spans 16 amino acids. The V end lost 4 bases, the J end lost 1 base, and 13 bases lay between the germline ends. In DNA, the CDR3 is TGTGCCAGCAGTTCACCAAGGCGGGAGAACACCGGGGAGCTGTTTTTT. It codes for CASSSPRRENTGELFF.

The sample holds a few counts of this clone. This chain uses TRBV19 with TRBJ2-7, with TRBD1 identical over 10 bases. Per germline, CDR1 LNHDA and CDR2 SQIVND (reference sequence). Trimming took 9 bases from V and 3 from J; bases not matched to a gene: 8. This CDR3 region has 14 residues. DNA of the CDR3: TGTGCCAGCAAGGGTGGGACAGGGGACTACGAGCAGTACTTC. Amino acid sequence: CASKGGTGDYEQYF.

In the case of this clone: Distinct nucleotide sequences in the sample also encode this CDR3. The V call is TRBV13, the J call TRBJ1-2, with TRBD1 identical over 9 bases. This CDR3 spans 14 amino acids. Per the germline V gene, CDR1 is PRHDT and CDR2 is FYEKMQ (reference sequence). The J segment lost 2 bases and the V segment lost 6 bases, leaving 4 bases of the junction unmatched. CDR3 residues: CASRPGQGNYGYTF. The CDR3 nucleotides are TGTGCCAGCAGGCCAGGACAGGGGAACTATGGCTACACCTTC.

This chain uses TRBV2 with TRBJ2-7; 7 positions agree with TRBD2. CDR3 size: 14 residues. Losses at the gene ends were 3 bases for V and 5 bases for J; bases not matched to a gene: 7. Germline V lookup: CDR1 SNHLY, CDR2 FYNNEI. CDR3 protein: CASSDGGTAHEQYF. In DNA, the CDR3 is TGTGCCAGCAGTGACGGGGGGACGGCCCACGAGCAGTACTTC.

The chain carries TRBV18 and TRBJ2-7; 7 bases align to TRBD1. Germline trimming cut 4 bases from V and 2 bases from J; bases unmatched to any gene: 2. The germline V gene has CDR1 KGHSH and CDR2 LQKENI. The CDR3 sequence is 13 residues long. As DNA, the CDR3 is TGTGCCAGCTCACAGGGACAGACCTACGAGCAGTACTTC. This sequence encodes CASSQGQTYEQYF.

This clone turned up a few times. CDR3 DNA: TGTGCCAGCAGCCCGTCGGTAGGTCAGCCCCAGCATTTT. The encoded protein is CASSPSVGQPQHF. The chain is built from TRBV7-2 and TRBJ1-5; no firm D call. The CDR3 contains 13 residues. The V end was cut by 5 bases, the J end by 6 bases, with 11 bases between. CDR1 SGHTA and CDR2 FQGNSA come from the germline V gene.

The chain is built from TRBV9 and TRBJ2-3; 10 bases map to TRBD2. The CDR3 has 15 amino acids. The V segment lost 4 bases and the J segment 6 bases; nucleotides outside the gene matches: 8. From germline, CDR1 is SGDLS and CDR2 YYNGEE. The CDR3 loop reads CASSTAGGRGDTQYF. The DNA of the CDR3 is TGTGCCAGCAGCACAGCGGGAGGGCGGGGGGATACGCAGTATTTT.

Concerning this clone: This same CDR3 is encoded by further DNA sequences in the sample. The J gene is TRBJ1-1, the V gene TRBV29-1; D remains unclear. The CDR3 sequence is 11 residues long. V dropped 5 bases and J dropped 2 bases, with 6 bases sitting between them. The germline V gene has CDR1 SQVTM and CDR2 ANQGSEA. The CDR3 loop reads CSVLENTEAFF. CDR3 coding DNA: TGCAGCGTTTTGGAAAACACTGAAGCTTTCTTT. The full variable domain, its missing parts supplied by reference TRBV29-1 and TRBJ1-1, is SAVISQKPSRDICQRGTSLTIQCQVDSQVTMMFWYRQQPGQSLTLIATANQGSEATYESGFVIDKFPISRPNLTFSTLTVSNMSPEDSSIYLCSVLENTEAFFGQGTRLTVV.

The chain uses TRBV27 and TRBJ2-7, with D perhaps matching TRBD2 (5 bases). This CDR3 has 13 amino acids. Germline V gene data show CDR1 as MNHEY and CDR2 as SMNVEV (reference sequence). Trimming cost V 6 bases and J 0 bases, with 9 bases left between them. The CDR3 nucleotides are TGTGCCAGCAGCCCAGGAGGCTCCTACGAGCAGTACTTC. Its translation: CASSPGGSYEQYF.

This clone showed up just once. Other DNA sequences in the sample encode the same CDR3. The chain employs TRBV5-1 and TRBJ2-7, with 8 nucleotides matching TRBD1. The CDR3 spans 15 residues. Per the germline V gene, CDR1 is SGHRS and CDR2 is YFSETQ. Germline trimming cut 2 bases from V and 1 base from J; bases unmatched to any gene: 5. The CDR3: CASSLGQGSSYEQYF. In DNA form, the CDR3 reads TGCGCCAGCAGCTTAGGACAGGGATCATCCTACGAGCAGTACTTC.